This TCR beta chain originates from a study of control samples from healthy donors and cancer patients. The CDR3 has 14 amino acids. Per the germline V gene, CDR1 is SEHNR and CDR2 is FQNEAQ (reference sequence). After removal of 5 bases from V and 7 bases from J, the junction contained 7 bases not matched to a gene. Only in-frame clones appear in the TCRdb table, and some are missing; sequencing was by immunoSEQ multiplex PCR. The repertoire has under 200,000 clones, 95% to 96% of them found once; the top ten carry under 1.2%. About this clone itself: The sample has other DNA sequences that encode this CDR3 too.

This chain connects TRBV7-9 to TRBJ2-7, with 11 bases aligning to TRBD2. The sequencing input was blood. The TCR originated in a woman aged 25 to 39 in good health. The CDR3 DNA is TGTGCCAGCAGCCGGCTAGCGGGGGGTCGGGAGCAGTACTTC. It specifies CASSRLAGGREQYF.